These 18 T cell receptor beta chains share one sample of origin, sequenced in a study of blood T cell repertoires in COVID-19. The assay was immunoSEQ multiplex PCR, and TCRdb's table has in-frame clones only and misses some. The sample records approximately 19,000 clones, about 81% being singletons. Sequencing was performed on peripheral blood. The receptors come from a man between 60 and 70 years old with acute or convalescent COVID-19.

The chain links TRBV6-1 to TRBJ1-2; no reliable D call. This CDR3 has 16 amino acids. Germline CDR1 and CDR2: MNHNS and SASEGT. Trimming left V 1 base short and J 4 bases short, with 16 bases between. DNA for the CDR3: TGTGCCAGCAGTGAAGGTCAACGGACTCCGCGCTATGGCTACACCTTC. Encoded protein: CASSEGQRTPRYGYTF.

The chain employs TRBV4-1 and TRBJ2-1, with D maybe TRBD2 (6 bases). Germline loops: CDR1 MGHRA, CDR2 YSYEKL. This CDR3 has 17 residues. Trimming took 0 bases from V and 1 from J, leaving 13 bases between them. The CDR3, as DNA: TGCGCCAGCAGCCAAGATCTAAGGGGACTGTCCTACAATGAGCAGTTCTTC. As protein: CASSQDLRGLSYNEQFF.

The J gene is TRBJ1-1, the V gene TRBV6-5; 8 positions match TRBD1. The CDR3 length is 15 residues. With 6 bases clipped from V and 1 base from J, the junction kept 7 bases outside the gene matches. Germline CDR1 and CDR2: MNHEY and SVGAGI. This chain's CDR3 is CASSLRQGSNTEAFF. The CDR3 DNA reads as TGTGCCAGCAGCTTGAGACAGGGGTCGAACACTGAAGCTTTCTTT.

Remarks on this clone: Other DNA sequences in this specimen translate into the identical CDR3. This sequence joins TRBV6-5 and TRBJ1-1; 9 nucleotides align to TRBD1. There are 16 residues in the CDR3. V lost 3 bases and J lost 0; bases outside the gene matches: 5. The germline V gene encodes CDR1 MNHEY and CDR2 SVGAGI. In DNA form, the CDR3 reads TGTGCCAGCAGTTATCTGGGACAGGGTTTGAACACTGAAGCTTTCTTT. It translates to CASSYLGQGLNTEAFF.

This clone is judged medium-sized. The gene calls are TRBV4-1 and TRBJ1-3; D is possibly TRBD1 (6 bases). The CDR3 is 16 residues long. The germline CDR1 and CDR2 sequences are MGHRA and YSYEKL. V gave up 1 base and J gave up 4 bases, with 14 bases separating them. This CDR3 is CASSQGTAATGNTIYF. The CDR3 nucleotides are TGCGCCAGCAGCCAAGGGACAGCAGCCACGGGAAACACCATATATTTT.

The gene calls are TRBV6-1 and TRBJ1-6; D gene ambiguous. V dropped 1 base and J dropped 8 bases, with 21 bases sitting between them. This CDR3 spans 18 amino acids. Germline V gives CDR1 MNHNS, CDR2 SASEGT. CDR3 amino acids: CASSEVRFGGTADSPLHF. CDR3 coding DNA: TGTGCCAGCAGTGAAGTAAGGTTTGGCGGAACCGCGGATTCACCCCTCCACTTT.

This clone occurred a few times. The CDR3 sequence is CASSPPPGGQPQHF. CDR3 DNA: TGTGCCAGCAGCCCCCCGCCCGGAGGTCAGCCCCAGCATTTT. This chain uses TRBV6-6 with TRBJ1-5; D gene unclear. CDR3 length equals 14 residues. Per germline, CDR1 MNHNY and CDR2 SVGAGI (reference sequence). With 6 bases removed from V and 6 bases from J, the gap between germline ends came to 15 bases.

As DNA, the CDR3 is TGTGCCAGCTCACCCGCCTCTCAGGGATCGGAGACCCAGTACTTC. This gives the protein CASSPASQGSETQYF. J is TRBJ2-5 and V is TRBV18, with D maybe TRBD1 (5 bases). Germline CDR1 and CDR2: KGHSH and LQKENI. Trimming shortened V by 3 bases and J by 5 bases, and 16 bases separated the two germline ends. The CDR3 length is 15 residues.

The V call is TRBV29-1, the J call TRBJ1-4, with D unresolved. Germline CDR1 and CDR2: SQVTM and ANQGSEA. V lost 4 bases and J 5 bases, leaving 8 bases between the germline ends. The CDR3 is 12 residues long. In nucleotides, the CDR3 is TGCAGCGTTGCCGGGAGCAATGAAAAACTGTTTTTT. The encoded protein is CSVAGSNEKLFF.

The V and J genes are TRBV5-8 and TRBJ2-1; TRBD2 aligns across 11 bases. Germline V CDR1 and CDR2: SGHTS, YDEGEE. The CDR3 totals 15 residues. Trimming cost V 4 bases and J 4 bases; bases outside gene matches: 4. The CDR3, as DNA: TGTGCCAGCAGCCCTGGGACTAGCGGTTACAATGAGCAGTTCTTC. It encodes CASSPGTSGYNEQFF.

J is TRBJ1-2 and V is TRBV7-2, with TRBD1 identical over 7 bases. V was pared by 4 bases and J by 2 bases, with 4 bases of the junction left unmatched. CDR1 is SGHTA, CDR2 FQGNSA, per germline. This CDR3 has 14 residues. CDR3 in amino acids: CASSSSGGNYGYTF. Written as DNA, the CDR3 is TGTGCCAGCAGCTCCTCAGGGGGGAACTATGGCTACACCTTC.

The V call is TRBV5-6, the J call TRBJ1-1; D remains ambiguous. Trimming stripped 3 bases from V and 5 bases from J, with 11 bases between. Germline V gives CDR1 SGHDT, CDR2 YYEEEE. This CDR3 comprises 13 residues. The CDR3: CASSSFQRTEAFF. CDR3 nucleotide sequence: TGTGCCAGCAGCTCCTTCCAGAGGACTGAAGCTTTCTTT.

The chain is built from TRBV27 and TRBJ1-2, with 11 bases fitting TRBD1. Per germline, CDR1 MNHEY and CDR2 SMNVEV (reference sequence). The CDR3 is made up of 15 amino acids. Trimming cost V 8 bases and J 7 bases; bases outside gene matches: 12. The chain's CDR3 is CASRGGQGAYGGYTF. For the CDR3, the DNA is TGTGCCAGCCGCGGTGGACAGGGGGCATACGGTGGCTACACCTTC.

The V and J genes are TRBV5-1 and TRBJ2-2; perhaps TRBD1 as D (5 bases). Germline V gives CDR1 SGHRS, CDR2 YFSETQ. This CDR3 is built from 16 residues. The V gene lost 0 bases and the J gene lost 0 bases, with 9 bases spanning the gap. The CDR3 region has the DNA TGCGCCAGCAGCTTGGACAGGCCGACGAACACCGGGGAGCTGTTTTTT. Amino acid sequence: CASSLDRPTNTGELFF.

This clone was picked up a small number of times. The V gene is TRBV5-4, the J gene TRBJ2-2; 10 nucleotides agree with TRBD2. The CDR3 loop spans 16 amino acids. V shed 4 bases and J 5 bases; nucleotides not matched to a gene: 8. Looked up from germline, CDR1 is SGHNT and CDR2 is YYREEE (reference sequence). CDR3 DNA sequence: TGTGCCAGCAGCCGATTCCTAGCGGGGGATACCGGGGAGCTGTTTTTT. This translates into CASSRFLAGDTGELFF. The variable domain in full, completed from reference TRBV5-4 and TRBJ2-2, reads ETGVTQSPTHLIKTRGQQVTLRCSSQSGHNTVSWYQQALGQGPQFIFQYYREEENGRGNFPPRFSGLQFPNYSSELNVNALELDDSALYLCASSRFLAGDTGELFFGEGSRLTVL.

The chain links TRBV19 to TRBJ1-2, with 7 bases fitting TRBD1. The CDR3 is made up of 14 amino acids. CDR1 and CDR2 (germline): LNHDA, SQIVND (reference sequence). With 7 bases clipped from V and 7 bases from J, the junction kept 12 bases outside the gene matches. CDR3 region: CASTPLGTVAGYTF. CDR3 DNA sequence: TGTGCCAGTACCCCACTAGGGACAGTTGCTGGCTACACCTTC.

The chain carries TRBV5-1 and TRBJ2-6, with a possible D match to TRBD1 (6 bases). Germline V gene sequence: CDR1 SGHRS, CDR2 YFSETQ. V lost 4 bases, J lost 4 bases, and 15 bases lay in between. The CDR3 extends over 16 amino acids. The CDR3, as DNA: TGCGCCAGCAGCGTCACGTCAGGGGCCGGGGCCAACGTCCTGACTTTC. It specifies CASSVTSGAGANVLTF.

CDR3 nucleotides: TGCGCCAGCAGCTTGGATACAGGGGGGAACACTGAAGCTTTCTTT. Protein sequence: CASSLDTGGNTEAFF. The V gene is TRBV5-1, the J gene TRBJ1-1, with 8 bases matching TRBD1. Germline loops: CDR1 SGHRS, CDR2 YFSETQ. V trimming: 0 bases; J trimming: 1 base; junction bases outside the gene matches: 2. The CDR3 consists of 15 residues.